This record covers a single TCR beta chain. This clone was counted between two and nine times. Its antigen has not been determined. It has no much larger one-base neighbor in the sample; base qualities were not kept. The data were taken from a study of CD8+ T cells in alopecia areata (dated by TCRdb to the late 2010s). Concerning the study at large: Treated patients were enrolled in an open-label pilot trial of oral tofacitinib at 5 to 10 mg twice daily for moderate-to-severe alopecia areata. Human TCRbeta sequencing covered scalp tissue and sorted CD4+ and CD8+ peripheral blood T cells from patchy and totalis/universalis alopecia areata patients and healthy controls. Patients on tofacitinib were biopsied at baseline and after 4 and 24 weeks of treatment, and several of the patients also had a later scalp biopsy. In treated patients, disease severity was measured using the SALT score, which gives the percentage of scalp surface area affected. TCRbeta CDR3 regions were amplified by immunoSEQ multiplex PCR with 35 Vbeta forward and 13 Jbeta reverse primers. Tofacitinib was administered for 6 to 18 months, and 6 months of follow-up off drug were then conducted to assess delayed response and recurrence. The study used high-throughput TCRbeta sequencing to examine T cell clonal expansion in alopecia areata, in both the C3H/HeJ mouse model and human patients. RNA was extracted with the PAXgene miRNA kit for fixed scalp, the miRNeasy kit for PBMCs, and the RNeasy kit for mouse skin. Scalp clonality was compared among normal scalp (n=4), patchy alopecia areata scalp (n=8), and alopecia totalis/universalis scalp (n=8). General conclusions and limits of the study: Because the treated cohort was small and had only one nonresponder, larger studies are needed to examine links between baseline CD8+ expansion and response. During tofacitinib treatment, many expanded lesional clones stuck around in both scalp and blood, and this persistence may partly explain why relapse happens after treatment is stopped. Lesional scalp, especially in alopecia totalis/universalis, showed higher clonality and more expanded CD8+ clones than normal scalp, suggesting antigenic drive. Shared TCR sequences between patients were less evident than in mice, which may be partly attributable to HLA diversity in the patient population. Resident alphabeta T cells in normal human skin are also sequenced, complicating scalp TCR repertoire analysis, unlike mouse skin dominated by gammadelta T cells. Tofacitinib significantly decreased scalp clonality and the number of expanded CD8+ clones among the top 100 scalp clones.

From V the trimming removes 3 bases and from J it removes 11 bases, while the gene matches leave 12 bases of the junction unaccounted for. The germline V gene specifies SQVTM as CDR1 and ANQGSEA as CDR2. The CDR3 spans 14 residues, from the cysteine through the phenylalanine. The read is trimmed to its CDR3 DNA, 42 bases read in frame from base 1. This specimen's treatment or condition label, per the study, means: oral pan-JAK inhibitor, 5-10 mg twice daily. Lesional scalp punch biopsies and peripheral blood were obtained from alopecia areata patients. After PBMCs were isolated by density centrifugation and stained for CD3, CD4 and CD8, a FACSAria was used to sort CD4+ and CD8+ T cells. The protocol used for the library was the immunoSEQ multiplex PCR assay. RNA was extracted from all samples and reverse transcribed into cDNA, which served as template for TCR sequencing. First-strand cDNA was synthesized using SuperScript III with a 2:1 mix of oligo-dT and random hexamers. A synthetic immune receptor repertoire was used to gauge amplification bias, and whatever bias remained was removed computationally. On the study's bioinformatics: Raw reads were preprocessed to remove errors, and CDR3 was defined according to IMGT conventions as the region from the conserved cysteine to phenylalanine. To get clonality, Shannon entropy was normalized by log2 of the number of productive unique TCRs and the result was subtracted from 1. Whether each scalp clone was CD4 or CD8 was inferred by checking scalp TCRbeta sequences against the CD4 and CD8 repertoires from sorted blood. TCRdb took over this immuneACCESS table, retaining in-frame rearrangements with V and J assigned. Such tables are incomplete; in checked studies, under half of the missing clones stem from an unresolved V gene, and the remainder is unexplained. The DNA gave D and trimming, while V, J and clone size come from that table. The sample includes roughly 280,000 clones, with 60% observed a single time. The top ten clones comprise more than 0.85% of the sample.

Recombination linked TRBV29-1 to TRBJ1-1; 10 junctional bases match TRBD1. The sample here was CD4+ T cells sorted from blood, taken around week 54, from a patient treated with tofacitinib. The sequence derives from a human donor with alopecia areata. The CDR3 region reads CSVDSRQGALLAFF. The base sequence is TGCAGCGTTGACTCGAGACAGGGGGCTCTTCTTGCTTTCTTT.